This TCR beta chain derives from a study of cytotoxic CD8 clonotypes in ibrutinib-treated CLL. Produced via immunoSEQ multiplex PCR; TCRdb's table is partial and in-frame only. Counted here are more than 85,000 clones, approximately 71% occurring once; the ten biggest clones make up just under 25%. V was cut by 0 bases and J by 7 bases, with 12 bases left in between. Germline V gene lookup returns CDR1 SGHAT and CDR2 FQNNGV. The CDR3 contains 15 residues. This clone has just one count. The chain joins TRBV11-2 to TRBJ1-4; perhaps TRBD1 as D (6 bases). The input for sequencing was PBMCs, taken after 24 months of ibrutinib treatment. The source is a human donor with chronic lymphocytic leukemia. The CDR3 here is CASSLDRGLGEKLFF. For the CDR3, the DNA is TGTGCCAGCAGCTTAGATCGGGGGCTGGGTGAAAAACTGTTTTTT.